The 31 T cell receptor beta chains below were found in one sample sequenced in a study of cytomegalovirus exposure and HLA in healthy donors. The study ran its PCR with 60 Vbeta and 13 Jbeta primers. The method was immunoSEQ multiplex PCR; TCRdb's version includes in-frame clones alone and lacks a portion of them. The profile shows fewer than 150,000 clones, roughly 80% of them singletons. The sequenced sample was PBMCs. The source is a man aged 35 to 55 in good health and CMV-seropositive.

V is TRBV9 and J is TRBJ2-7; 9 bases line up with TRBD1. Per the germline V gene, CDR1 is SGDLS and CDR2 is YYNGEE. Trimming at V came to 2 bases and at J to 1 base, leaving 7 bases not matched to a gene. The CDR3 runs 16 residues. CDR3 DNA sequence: TGTGCCAGCAGCGTGACGGGACAGGGACGTTCCTACGAGCAGTACTTC. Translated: CASSVTGQGRSYEQYF.

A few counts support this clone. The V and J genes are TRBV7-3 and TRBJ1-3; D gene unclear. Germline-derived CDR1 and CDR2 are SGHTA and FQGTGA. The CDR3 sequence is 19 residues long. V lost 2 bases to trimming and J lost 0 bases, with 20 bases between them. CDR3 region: CASSLFPDLNGDSGNTIYF. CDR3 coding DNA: TGTGCCAGCAGCTTATTTCCAGACTTGAACGGTGACTCTGGAAACACCATATATTTT.

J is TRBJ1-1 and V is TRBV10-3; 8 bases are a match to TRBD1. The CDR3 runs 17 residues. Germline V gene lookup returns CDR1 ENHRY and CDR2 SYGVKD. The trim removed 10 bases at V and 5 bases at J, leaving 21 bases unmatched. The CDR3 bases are TGTGCCACCGCGTTGAACAGGGGGACAGGAGACGAAACTGAAGCTTTCTTT. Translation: CATALNRGTGDETEAFF.

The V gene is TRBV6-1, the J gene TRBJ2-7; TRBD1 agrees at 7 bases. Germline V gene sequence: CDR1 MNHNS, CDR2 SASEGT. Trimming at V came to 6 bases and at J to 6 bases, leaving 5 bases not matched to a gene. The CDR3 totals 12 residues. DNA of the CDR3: TGTGCCAGCAGCAGCTACAGGGGCGAGCAGTACTTC. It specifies CASSSYRGEQYF.

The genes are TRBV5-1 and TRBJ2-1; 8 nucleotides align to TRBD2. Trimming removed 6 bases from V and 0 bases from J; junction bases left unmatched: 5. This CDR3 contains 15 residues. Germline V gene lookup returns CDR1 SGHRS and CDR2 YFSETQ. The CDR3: CASTPSGSSYNEQFF. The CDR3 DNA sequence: TGCGCCAGCACTCCCAGCGGGAGCTCCTACAATGAGCAGTTCTTC.

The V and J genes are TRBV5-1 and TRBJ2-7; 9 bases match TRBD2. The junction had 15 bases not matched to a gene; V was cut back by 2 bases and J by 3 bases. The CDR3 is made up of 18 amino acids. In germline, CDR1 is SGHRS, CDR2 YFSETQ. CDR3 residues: CASSLYPGREGLVYEQYF. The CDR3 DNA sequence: TGCGCCAGCAGCTTATACCCTGGGCGGGAGGGCCTCGTCTACGAGCAGTACTTC.

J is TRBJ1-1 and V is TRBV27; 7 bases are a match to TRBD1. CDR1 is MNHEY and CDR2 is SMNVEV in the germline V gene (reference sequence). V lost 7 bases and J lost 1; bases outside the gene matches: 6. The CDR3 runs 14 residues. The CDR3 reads CASKSEGANTEAFF. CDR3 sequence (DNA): TGTGCCAGCAAAAGTGAGGGGGCGAACACTGAAGCTTTCTTT.

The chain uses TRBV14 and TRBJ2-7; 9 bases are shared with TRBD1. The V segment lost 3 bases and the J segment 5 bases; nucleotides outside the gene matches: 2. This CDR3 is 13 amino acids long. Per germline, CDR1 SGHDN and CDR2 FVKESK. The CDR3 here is CASSHRTGDEQYF. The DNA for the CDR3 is TGTGCCAGCAGCCATCGGACAGGGGACGAGCAGTACTTC.

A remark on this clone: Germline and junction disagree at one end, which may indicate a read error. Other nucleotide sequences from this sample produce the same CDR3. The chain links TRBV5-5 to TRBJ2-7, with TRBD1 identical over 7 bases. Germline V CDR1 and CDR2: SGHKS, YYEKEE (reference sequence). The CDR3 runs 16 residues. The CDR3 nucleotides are TGTGCCAGCAGCTACAATCCGGGACAGACTTCTTACGAACAGTACTTC. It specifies CASSYNPGQTSYEQYF.

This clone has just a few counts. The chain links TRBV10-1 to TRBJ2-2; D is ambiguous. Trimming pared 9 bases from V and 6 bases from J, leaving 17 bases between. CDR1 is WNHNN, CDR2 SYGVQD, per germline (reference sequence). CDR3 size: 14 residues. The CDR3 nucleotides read TGCGCCAGTCCAATGGAGAAAACCCCCGGGGAGCTGTTTTTT. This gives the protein CASPMEKTPGELFF.

CDR3 in amino acids: CAWSVLAGVYEQYF. The DNA of the CDR3 is TGTGCCTGGAGTGTACTAGCGGGGGTCTACGAGCAGTACTTC. V and J are TRBV30 and TRBJ2-7; 11 positions match TRBD2. The V segment lost 0 bases and the J segment 3 bases; nucleotides outside the gene matches: 1. The CDR3 length is 14 residues. The V gene's germline CDR1 is GTSNPN and CDR2 SVGIG (reference sequence).

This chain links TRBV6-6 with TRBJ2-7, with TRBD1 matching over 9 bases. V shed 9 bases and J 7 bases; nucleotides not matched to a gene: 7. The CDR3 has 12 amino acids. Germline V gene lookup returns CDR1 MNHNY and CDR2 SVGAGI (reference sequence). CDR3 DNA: TGTGCCAGTGGACAGGGGACTGTTGAGCAGTACTTC. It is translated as CASGQGTVEQYF.

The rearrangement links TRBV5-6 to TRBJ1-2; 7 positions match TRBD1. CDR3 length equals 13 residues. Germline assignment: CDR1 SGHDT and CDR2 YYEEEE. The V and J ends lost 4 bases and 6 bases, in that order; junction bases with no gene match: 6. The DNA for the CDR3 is TGTGCCAGCAGCCCGGGACAGCTAAATGGCTACACCTTC. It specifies CASSPGQLNGYTF.

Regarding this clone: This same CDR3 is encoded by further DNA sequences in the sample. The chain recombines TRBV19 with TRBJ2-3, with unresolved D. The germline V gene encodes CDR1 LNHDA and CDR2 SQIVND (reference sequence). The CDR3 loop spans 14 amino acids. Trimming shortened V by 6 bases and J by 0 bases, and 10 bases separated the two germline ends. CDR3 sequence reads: CASSLRLSTDTQYF. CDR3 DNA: TGTGCCAGTAGCCTTAGACTTAGCACAGATACGCAGTATTTT.

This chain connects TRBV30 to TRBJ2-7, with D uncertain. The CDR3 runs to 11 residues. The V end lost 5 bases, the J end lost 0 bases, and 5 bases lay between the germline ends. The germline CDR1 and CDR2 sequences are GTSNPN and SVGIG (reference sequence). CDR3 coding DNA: TGTGCCTGGGGCCACTCCTACGAGCAGTACTTC. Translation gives CAWGHSYEQYF.

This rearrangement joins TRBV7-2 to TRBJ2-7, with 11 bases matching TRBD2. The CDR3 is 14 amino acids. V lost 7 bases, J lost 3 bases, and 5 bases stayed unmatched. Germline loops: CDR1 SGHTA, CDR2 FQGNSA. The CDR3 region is CASNKLAGDYEQYF. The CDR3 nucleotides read TGTGCCAGCAACAAACTAGCGGGGGACTACGAGCAGTACTTC.

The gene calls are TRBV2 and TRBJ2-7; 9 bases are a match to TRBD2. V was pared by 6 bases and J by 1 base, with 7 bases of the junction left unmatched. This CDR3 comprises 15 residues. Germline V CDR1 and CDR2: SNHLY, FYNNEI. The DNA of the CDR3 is TGTGCCAGCAGCACAATTAGCGGGAGTTCCTACGAGCAGTACTTC. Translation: CASSTISGSSYEQYF.

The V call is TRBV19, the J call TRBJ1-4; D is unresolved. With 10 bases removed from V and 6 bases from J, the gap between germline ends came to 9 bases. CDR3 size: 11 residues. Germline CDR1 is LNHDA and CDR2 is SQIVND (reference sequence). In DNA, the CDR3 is TGTGCCACTGGACTTTATGAAAAACTGTTTTTT. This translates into CATGLYEKLFF.

The CDR3 is CASREGQKETQYF. The CDR3 coding sequence is TGTGCCAGTAGGGAGGGGCAGAAAGAGACCCAGTACTTC. The J gene is TRBJ2-5, the V gene TRBV19; D might be TRBD2 (6 bases). Between the trimmed V and J ends, which lost 6 bases and 3 bases, there was a span of 11 bases. Germline V CDR1 and CDR2: LNHDA, SQIVND (reference sequence). The CDR3 has 13 residues.

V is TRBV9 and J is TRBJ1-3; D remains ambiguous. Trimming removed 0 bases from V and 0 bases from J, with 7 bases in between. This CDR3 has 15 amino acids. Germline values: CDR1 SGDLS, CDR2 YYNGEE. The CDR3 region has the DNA TGTGCCAGCAGCGTAGACCACAGCTCTGGAAACACCATATATTTT. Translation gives CASSVDHSSGNTIYF.

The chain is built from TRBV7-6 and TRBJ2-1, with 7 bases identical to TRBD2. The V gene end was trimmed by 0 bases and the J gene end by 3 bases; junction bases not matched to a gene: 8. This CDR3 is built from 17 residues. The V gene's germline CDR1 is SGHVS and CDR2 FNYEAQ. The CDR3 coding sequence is TGTGCCAGCAGCTTAGCACGGGCGGGAGCCCGCTACAATGAGCAGTTCTTC. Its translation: CASSLARAGARYNEQFF.

CDR3 residues: CASSMGTGGTSEQYF. The CDR3 DNA follows: TGTGCCAGTAGTATGGGTACAGGGGGCACGTCCGAGCAGTACTTC. This chain connects TRBV19 to TRBJ2-7; TRBD1 matches at 9 bases. The V segment lost 3 bases and the J segment 6 bases; nucleotides outside the gene matches: 9. The CDR3 extends over 15 amino acids. CDR1 LNHDA and CDR2 SQIVND come from the germline V gene (reference sequence).

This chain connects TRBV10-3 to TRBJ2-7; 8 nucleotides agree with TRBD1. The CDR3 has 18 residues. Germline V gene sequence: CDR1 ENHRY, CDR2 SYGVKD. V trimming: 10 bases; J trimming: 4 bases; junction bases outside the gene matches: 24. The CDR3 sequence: CATLAGTGPSGGPYEQYF. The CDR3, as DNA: TGTGCCACCCTTGCCGGGACAGGCCCTTCCGGCGGCCCTTACGAGCAGTACTTC.

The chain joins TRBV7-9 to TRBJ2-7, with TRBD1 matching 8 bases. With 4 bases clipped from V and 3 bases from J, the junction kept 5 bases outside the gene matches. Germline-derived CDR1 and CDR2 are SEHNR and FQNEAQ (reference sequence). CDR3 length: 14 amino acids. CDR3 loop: CASSSWTGNYEQYF. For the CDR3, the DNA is TGTGCCAGCAGCTCCTGGACAGGGAACTACGAGCAGTACTTC.

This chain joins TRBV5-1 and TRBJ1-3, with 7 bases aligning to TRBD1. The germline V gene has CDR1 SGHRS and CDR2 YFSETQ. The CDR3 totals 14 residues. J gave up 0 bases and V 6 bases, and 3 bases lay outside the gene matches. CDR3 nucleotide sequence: TGCGCCAGCAAGGGGGCAGGCTCTGGAAACACCATATATTTT. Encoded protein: CASKGAGSGNTIYF.

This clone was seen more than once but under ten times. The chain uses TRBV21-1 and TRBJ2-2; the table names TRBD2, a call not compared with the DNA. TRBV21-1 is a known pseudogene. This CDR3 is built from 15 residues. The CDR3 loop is CASVRRGSNTGELFF. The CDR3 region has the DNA TGTGCCAGCGTGAGACGGGGGTCGAACACCGGGGAGCTGTTTTTT.

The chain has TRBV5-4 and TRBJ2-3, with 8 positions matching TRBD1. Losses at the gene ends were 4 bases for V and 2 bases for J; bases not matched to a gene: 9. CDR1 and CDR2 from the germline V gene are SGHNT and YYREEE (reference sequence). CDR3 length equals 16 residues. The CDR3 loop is CASSLRTGTYTDTQYF. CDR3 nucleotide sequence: TGTGCCAGCAGCCTCAGGACAGGGACATACACAGATACGCAGTATTTT.

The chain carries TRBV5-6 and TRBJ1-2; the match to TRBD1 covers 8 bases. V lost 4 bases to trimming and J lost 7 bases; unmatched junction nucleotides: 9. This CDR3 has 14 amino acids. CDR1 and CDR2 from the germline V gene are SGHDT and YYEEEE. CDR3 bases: TGTGCCAGCAGCAAAAGACAGGGGATAGGTGGCTACACCTTC. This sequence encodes CASSKRQGIGGYTF.

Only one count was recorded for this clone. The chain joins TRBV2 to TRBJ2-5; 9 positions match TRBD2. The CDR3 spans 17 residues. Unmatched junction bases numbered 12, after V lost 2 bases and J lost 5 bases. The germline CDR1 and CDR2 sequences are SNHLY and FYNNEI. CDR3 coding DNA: TGTGCCAGCAGTGAACACGGCGCGGGAGGGGGCTGGGAGACCCAGTACTTC. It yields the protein CASSEHGAGGGWETQYF.

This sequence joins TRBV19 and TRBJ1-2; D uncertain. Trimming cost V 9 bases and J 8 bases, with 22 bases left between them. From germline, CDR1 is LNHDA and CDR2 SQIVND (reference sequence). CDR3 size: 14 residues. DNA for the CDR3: TGTGCCAGCCGACGGGAGGGCCCTAAGCAGGGCTACACCTTC. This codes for CASRREGPKQGYTF.

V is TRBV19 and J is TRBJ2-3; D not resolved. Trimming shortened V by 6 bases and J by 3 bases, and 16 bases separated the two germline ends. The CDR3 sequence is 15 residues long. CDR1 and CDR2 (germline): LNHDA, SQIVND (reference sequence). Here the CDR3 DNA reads TGTGCCAGTAGAACCCTAAGGAGTGAGACAGATACGCAGTATTTT. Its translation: CASRTLRSETDTQYF.